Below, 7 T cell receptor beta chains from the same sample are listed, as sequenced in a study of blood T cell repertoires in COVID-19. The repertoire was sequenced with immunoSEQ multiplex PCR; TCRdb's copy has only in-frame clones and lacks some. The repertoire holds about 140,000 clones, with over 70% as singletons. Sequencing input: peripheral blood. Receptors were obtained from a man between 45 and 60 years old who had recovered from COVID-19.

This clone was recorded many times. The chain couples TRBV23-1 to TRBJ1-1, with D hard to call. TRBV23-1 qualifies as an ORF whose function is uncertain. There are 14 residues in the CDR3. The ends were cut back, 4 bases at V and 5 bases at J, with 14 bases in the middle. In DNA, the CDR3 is TGCGCCAGCAGTCGTGCGGGAAGCTGGACTGAAGCTTTCTTT. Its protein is CASSRAGSWTEAFF.

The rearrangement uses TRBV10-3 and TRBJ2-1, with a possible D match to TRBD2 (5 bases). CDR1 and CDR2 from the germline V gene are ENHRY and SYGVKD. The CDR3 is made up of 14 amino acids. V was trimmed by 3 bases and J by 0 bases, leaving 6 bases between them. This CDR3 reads CAISETSSYNEQFF. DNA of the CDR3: TGTGCCATCAGTGAAACTAGCTCCTACAATGAGCAGTTCTTC.

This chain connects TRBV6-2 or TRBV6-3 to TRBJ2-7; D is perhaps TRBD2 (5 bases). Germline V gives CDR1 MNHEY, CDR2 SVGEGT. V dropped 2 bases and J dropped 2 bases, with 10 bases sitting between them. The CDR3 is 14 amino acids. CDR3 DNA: TGTGCCAGCAGTTACCCCGACGGGACCTACGAGCAGTACTTC. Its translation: CASSYPDGTYEQYF.

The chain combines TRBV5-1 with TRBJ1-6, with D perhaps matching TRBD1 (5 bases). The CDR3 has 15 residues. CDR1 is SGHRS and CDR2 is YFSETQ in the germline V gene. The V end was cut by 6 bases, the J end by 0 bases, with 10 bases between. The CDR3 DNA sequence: TGCGCCAGCAACTCAGGGATCTCCTATAATTCACCCCTCCACTTT. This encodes CASNSGISYNSPLHF.

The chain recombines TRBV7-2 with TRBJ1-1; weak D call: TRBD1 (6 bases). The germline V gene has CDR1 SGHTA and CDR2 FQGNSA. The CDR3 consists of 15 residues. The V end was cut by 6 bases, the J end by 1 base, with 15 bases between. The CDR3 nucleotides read TGTGCCAGCAGTCAGTACAGGGTGGGGAACACTGAAGCTTTCTTT. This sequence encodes CASSQYRVGNTEAFF.

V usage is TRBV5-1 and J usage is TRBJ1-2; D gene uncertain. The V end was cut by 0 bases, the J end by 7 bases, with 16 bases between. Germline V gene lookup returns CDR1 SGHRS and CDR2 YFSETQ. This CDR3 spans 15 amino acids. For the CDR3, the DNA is TGCGCCAGCAGCTTGGATCCCGGGGTCCCGGGTGGCTACACCTTC. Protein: CASSLDPGVPGGYTF.

The CDR3 region is CASSLAYLPVNNEKLFF. The CDR3 DNA sequence: TGTGCCAGCAGCTTAGCCTATTTGCCGGTTAATAATGAAAAACTGTTTTTT. The chain uses TRBV7-9 and TRBJ1-4; D uncertain. CDR1 is SEHNR and CDR2 is FQNEAQ in the germline V gene (reference sequence). The V end was cut by 0 bases, the J end by 4 bases, with 15 bases between. This CDR3 is 17 amino acids long.